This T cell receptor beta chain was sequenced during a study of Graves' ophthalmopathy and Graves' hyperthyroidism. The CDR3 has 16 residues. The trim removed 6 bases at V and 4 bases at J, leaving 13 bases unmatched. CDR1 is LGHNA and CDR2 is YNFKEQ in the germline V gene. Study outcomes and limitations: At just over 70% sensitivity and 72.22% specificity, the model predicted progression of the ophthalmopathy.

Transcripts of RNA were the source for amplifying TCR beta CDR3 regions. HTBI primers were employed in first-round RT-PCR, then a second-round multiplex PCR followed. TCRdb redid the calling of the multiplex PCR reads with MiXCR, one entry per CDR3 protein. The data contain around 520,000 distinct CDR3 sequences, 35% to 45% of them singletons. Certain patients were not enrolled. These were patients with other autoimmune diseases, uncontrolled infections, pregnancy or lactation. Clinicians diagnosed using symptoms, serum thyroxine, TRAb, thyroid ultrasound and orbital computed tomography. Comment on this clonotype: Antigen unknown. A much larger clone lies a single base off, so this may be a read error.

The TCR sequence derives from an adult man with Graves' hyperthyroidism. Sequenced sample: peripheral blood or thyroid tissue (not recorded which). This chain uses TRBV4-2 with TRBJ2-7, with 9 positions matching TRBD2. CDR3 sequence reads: CASSLNTPGLAYEQYF. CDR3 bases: TGTGCCAGCAGTTTGAATACTCCGGGACTAGCTTACGAGCAGTACTTC.